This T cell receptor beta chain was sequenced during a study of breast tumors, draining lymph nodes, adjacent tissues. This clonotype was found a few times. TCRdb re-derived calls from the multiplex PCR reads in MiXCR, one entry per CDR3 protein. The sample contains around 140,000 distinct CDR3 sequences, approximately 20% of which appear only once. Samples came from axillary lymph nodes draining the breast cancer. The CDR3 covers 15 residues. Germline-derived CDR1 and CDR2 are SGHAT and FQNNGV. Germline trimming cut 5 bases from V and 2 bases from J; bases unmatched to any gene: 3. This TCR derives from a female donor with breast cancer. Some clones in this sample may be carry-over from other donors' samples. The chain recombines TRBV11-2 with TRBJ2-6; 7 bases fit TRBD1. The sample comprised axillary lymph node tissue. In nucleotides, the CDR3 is TGTGCCAGCAGCATACAGGGGACTGGGGCCAACGTCCTGACTTTC. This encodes CASSIQGTGANVLTF.